The clone carrying this T cell receptor (beta chain) was seen only a few times. Germline V gene data show CDR1 as SNHLY and CDR2 as FYNNEI. With 1 base removed from V and 0 bases from J, the gap between germline ends came to 7 bases. This CDR3 region has 15 residues. This sample was taken from a study of T cells in Graves' hyperthyroidism and ophthalmopathy. RNA transcripts yielded amplified TCR beta CDR3 regions. Primed by the HTBI set, a first-round RT-PCR was run on the TCR CDR3. MiXCR, applied by TCRdb to the multiplex PCR reads, yields one record per CDR3 protein. This table holds 450,000 to 700,000 distinct CDR3 sequences, 35% to 55% found once. Pregnant or lactating patients were excluded, as were those with uncontrolled infection or other autoimmune disease. Every diagnosis used clinical symptoms, serum thyroxine and TRAb, thyroid ultrasound and orbital computed tomography.

The chain carries TRBV2 and TRBJ1-3; D unclear. Sequencing input: peripheral blood or thyroid tissue (not recorded which). The TCR comes from an adult woman with Graves' disease, either hyperthyroidism or ophthalmopathy (not recorded which). The CDR3 DNA reads TGTGCCAGCAGTGAAGAAAGACCCTCTGGAAACACCATATATTTT. Amino acids: CASSEERPSGNTIYF.